This T cell receptor (beta chain) emerged from a study of blood T cell repertoires in COVID-19. V was pared by 5 bases and J by 3 bases, with 16 bases between. From germline, CDR1 is SGHNT and CDR2 YENEEA. The CDR3 has 16 residues. Generated by immunoSEQ multiplex PCR, the TCRdb table keeps only in-frame clones and is missing some. The data show about 370,000 clones, 75% to 90% seen once. Sequencing was done on a sample of PBMCs or T cells enriched from blood (not recorded which). The clonotype originates from a young man who had recovered from COVID-19. This chain links TRBV11-3 with TRBJ2-2, with TRBD1 as a possible D gene (5 bases). The CDR3 bases are TGTGCCAGCAGCCCCGGAACGGGCAGGGACACCGGGGAGCTGTTTTTT. It translates to CASSPGTGRDTGELFF.